This record looks at one TCR beta chain sequence and its context. This sample is part of a study of cytomegalovirus exposure and HLA in healthy donors. Study as a whole: HLA-typed donors were the source of 80 million to 90 million unique TCRs, which an early data release held.

Trimming left V 5 bases short and J 1 base short, with 18 bases between. CDR1 is SGHNT, CDR2 YYREEE, per germline (reference sequence). There are 16 residues in the CDR3. The primer mix had 60 Vbeta and 13 Jbeta primers. Profiling relied on immunoSEQ multiplex PCR, and the TCRdb table lists in-frame clones only, not all of them. The table shows 57,000 or so clones, with less than 85% occurring only once. V gene TRBV5-4 combines with J gene TRBJ1-1; D gene ambiguous. This sequence originates from a woman aged 55-69 years in good health and CMV-seropositive. The sequencing input was PBMCs. The CDR3 bases are TGTGCCAGCAGACCCGGACTTCACGACGGGAACACTGAAGCTTTCTTT. It specifies CASRPGLHDGNTEAFF.